This is a list of T cell receptor beta chains from one sample in a study of PD-L1 blockade in urothelial cancer. Produced via immunoSEQ multiplex PCR; TCRdb's table is partial and in-frame only. The sample has 75,000 to 95,000 clones, 90% seen once; the top ten hold over 9%. The input for sequencing was PBMCs, taken around atezolizumab (anti-PD-L1) treatment. Every receptor here comes from a man aged 55 to 70 with urothelial cancer. Both conserved end residues are trimmed from each CDR3.

cdr3_aa	j_call	v_call
ASRTSGGAKQY	TRBJ2-7	TRBV7-2
ASSPSGGRRTQY	TRBJ2-5	TRBV5-6
ASRSGRRSYEQY	TRBJ2-7	TRBV5-6
ASSPPLVQGSTDTQY	TRBJ2-3	TRBV28
ASSQSPRTGIRNEQF	TRBJ2-1	TRBV4-1
ASSQVRGLAGGPRGTGELF	TRBJ2-2	TRBV4-3
ASSTTRRDTQY	TRBJ2-3	TRBV19
ASSHRGGNYGYT	TRBJ1-2	TRBV4-3
SVEDPRGTVDEQY	TRBJ2-7	TRBV29-1
ASSLGTPAQPQH	TRBJ1-5	TRBV4-1
SASNATGGPESQETQY	TRBJ2-5	TRBV29-1
ASSFSGQGADTQY	TRBJ2-3	TRBV27
ASSDPAGGTSGELF	TRBJ2-2	TRBV6-1
ASSSGGSSYNEQF	TRBJ2-1	TRBV28
ASSPTSGSNSYEQY	TRBJ2-7	TRBV7-8
ARSARTGGSGSPLH	TRBJ1-6	TRBV5-3
ASSFAGGEWTEAF	TRBJ1-1	TRBV5-1
ASSTLYGYT	TRBJ1-2	TRBV19
ASSLAVGGKSGELF	TRBJ2-2	TRBV7-2
ASSLIVSTSHGYT	TRBJ1-2	TRBV7-2
ASSPDRTNEKLF	TRBJ1-4	TRBV27
ASSLGLTSGGASTDTQY	TRBJ2-3	TRBV5-1
ASRAPTGTGNYEQY	TRBJ2-7	TRBV28
ASSGRTGSSYNSPLH	TRBJ1-6	TRBV5-1
ASSKRDSAVSQF	TRBJ2-1	TRBV7-9
ASSPRDFVTEAF	TRBJ1-1	TRBV13
ASSFETGAYEQY	TRBJ2-7	TRBV7-6
ASSFTSGSTDTQY	TRBJ2-3	TRBV5-1
ASSQDLAPGNQPQH	TRBJ1-5	TRBV4-2
ASSRSGLQETQY	TRBJ2-5	TRBV27
ASSLDGGGNQPQH	TRBJ1-5	TRBV5-4